The T cell receptor (beta chain) under discussion was sequenced for a study of CD8 T cells in ankylosing spondylitis. Study results and limitations: Typical of ankylosing spondylitis blood, it appeared, was a TCR beta motif of roughly eight highly homologous variants. A number of the motif variants had already been described in reactive arthritis synovial fluid and blood. Peripheral blood held disease-linked clones only at relatively low frequency, and these were CD8+.

V trimming: 5 bases; J trimming: 5 bases; junction bases outside the gene matches: 12. CDR3 size: 15 residues. Germline values: CDR1 SGHRS, CDR2 YFSETQ. One entry per CDR3 protein, called by TCRdb with MiXCR from the 5' RACE reads. The table lists more than 650,000 distinct CDR3 sequences, around 11% of them singletons. This clonotype was detected a few times. Its specificity is unknown. The rearrangement links TRBV5-1 to TRBJ1-1; 7 bases are shared with TRBD1. Sequenced sample: blood, either unsorted or a sorted T cell fraction (not recorded which). The sequence derives from a male donor with ankylosing spondylitis. For the CDR3, the DNA is TGCGCCAGCAGTTTTACTCCAGGGGGAAAGACTGAAGCTTTCTTT. Its protein product is CASSFTPGGKTEAFF.